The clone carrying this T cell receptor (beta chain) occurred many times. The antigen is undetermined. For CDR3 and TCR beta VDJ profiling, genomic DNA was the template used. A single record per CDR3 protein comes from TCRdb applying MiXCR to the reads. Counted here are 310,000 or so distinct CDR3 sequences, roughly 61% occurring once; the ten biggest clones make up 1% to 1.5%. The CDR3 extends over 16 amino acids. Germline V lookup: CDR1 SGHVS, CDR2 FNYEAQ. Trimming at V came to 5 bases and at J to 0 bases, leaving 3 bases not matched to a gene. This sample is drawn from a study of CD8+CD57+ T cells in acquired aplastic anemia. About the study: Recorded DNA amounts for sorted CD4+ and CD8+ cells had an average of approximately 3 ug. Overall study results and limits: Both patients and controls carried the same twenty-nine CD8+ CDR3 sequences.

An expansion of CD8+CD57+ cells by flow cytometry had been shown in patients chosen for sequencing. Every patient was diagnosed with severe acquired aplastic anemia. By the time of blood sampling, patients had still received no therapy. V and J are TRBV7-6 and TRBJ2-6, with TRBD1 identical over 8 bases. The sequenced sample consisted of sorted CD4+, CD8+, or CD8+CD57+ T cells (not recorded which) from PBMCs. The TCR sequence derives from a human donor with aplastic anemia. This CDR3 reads CASSRTGGSGANVLTF. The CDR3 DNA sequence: TGTGCCAGCAGCAGAACAGGGGGCTCTGGGGCCAACGTCCTGACTTTC.